This T cell receptor beta chain was sequenced for a study of control samples from healthy donors and cancer patients. The V and J ends lost 0 bases and 5 bases, in that order; junction bases with no gene match: 0. The germline V gene has CDR1 GTSNPN and CDR2 SVGIG (reference sequence). This CDR3 contains 12 residues. Produced via immunoSEQ multiplex PCR; TCRdb's table is partial and in-frame only. The sample shows about 39,000 clones, around 78% of them seen only once. The TCR sequence derives from a man aged 60 to 69 in good health. Sample: blood. This chain links TRBV30 with TRBJ1-2, with 7 bases lining up with TRBD1. CDR3 bases: TGTGCCTGGAGTGTACAGGGGTATGGCTACACCTTC. As protein: CAWSVQGYGYTF. Using reference TRBV30 and TRBJ1-2 for the parts outside the CDR3, the full variable domain is SQTIHQWPATLVQPVGSPLSLECTVEGTSNPNLYWYRQAAGRGLQLLFYSVGIGQISSEVPQNLSASRPQDRQFILSSKKLLLSDSGFYLCAWSVQGYGYTFGSGTRLTVV.